This TCR beta chain comes out of a study of blood T cell repertoires in COVID-19. About the study: Collection of acute and convalescent COVID-19 samples took place in the United States, Italy and Spain. PBMCs, B-cell-depleted T cells, or T cells were the source of the cDNA or gDNA that made up the material.

Using immunoSEQ multiplex PCR, the repertoire was profiled, and TCRdb retains in-frame clones only, with some absent. This table holds about 110,000 clones, roughly 69% found once. Germline V gene data show CDR1 as SNHLY and CDR2 as FYNNEI. Trimming cost V 3 bases and J 6 bases; bases outside gene matches: 11. The CDR3 spans 17 residues. The sequence was obtained from a man older than 75 with acute or convalescent COVID-19. V gene TRBV2 combines with J gene TRBJ1-5; TRBD1 agrees at 10 bases. Sequencing was carried out using peripheral blood. CDR3: CASSDRDRGFFGQPQHF. The CDR3, as DNA: TGTGCCAGCAGTGACCGGGACAGGGGTTTTTTCGGTCAGCCCCAGCATTTT.